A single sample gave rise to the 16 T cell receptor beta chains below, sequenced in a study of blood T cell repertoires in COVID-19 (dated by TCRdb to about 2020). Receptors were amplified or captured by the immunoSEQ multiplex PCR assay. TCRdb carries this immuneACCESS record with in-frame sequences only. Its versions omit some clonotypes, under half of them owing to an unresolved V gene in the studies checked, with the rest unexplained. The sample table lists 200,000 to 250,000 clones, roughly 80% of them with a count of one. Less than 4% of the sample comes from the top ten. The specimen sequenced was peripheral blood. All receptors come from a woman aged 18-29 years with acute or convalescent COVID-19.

CDR3 sequence: CASSYSGGSYEQYF. CDR3 nucleotides: TGTGCCAGCAGTTACTCAGGGGGCTCCTACGAGCAGTACTTC. This sequence joins TRBV6-6 and TRBJ2-7; D may be TRBD1 (6 bases). This CDR3 has 14 amino acids. In germline, CDR1 is MNHNY, CDR2 SVGAGI (reference sequence). Trimming took off 0 bases at V and 0 bases at J, with 6 bases between the two ends.

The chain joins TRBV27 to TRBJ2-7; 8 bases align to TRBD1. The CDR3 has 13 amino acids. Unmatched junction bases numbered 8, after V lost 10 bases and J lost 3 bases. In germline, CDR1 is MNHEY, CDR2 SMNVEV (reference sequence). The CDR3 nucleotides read TGTGCCACCGGACAGGGCACTTTCTACGAGCAGTACTTC. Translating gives CATGQGTFYEQYF.

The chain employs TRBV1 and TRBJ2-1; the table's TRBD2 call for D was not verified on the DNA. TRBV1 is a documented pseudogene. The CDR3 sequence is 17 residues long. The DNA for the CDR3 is TGCACTAGACGTAATAAGGGGGCGACTAGCGGGTACAATGAGCAGTTCTTC. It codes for CTRRNKGATSGYNEQFF.

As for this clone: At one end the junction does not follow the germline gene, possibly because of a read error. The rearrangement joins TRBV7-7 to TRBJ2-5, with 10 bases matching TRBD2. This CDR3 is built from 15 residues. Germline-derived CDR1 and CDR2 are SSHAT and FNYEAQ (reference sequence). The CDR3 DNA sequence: TGTGCTAGCAGCTTGGCTAGCGGGGGTCAAGAGACCCAGTACTTC. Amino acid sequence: CASSLASGGQETQYF. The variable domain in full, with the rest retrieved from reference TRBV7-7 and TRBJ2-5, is GAGVSQSPRYKVTKRGQDVTLRCDPISSHATLYWYQQALGQGPEFLTYFNYEAQPDKSGLPSDRFSAERPEGSISTLTIQRTEQRDSAMYRCASSLASGGQETQYFGPGTRLLVL.

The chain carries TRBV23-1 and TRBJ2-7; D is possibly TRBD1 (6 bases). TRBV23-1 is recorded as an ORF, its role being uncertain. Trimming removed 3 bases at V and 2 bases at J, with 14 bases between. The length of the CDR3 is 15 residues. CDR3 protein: CASSQTGCGAYEQYF. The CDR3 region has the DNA TGCGCCAGCAGTCAGACAGGCTGTGGGGCCTACGAGCAGTACTTC.

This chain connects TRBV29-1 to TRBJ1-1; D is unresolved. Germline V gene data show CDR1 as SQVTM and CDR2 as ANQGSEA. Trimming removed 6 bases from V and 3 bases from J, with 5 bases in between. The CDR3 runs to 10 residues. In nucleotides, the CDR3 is TGCAGCGTCGGGTACACTGAAGCTTTCTTT. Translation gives CSVGYTEAFF. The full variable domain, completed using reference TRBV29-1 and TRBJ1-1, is SAVISQKPSRDICQRGTSLTIQCQVDSQVTMMFWYRQQPGQSLTLIATANQGSEATYESGFVIDKFPISRPNLTFSTLTVSNMSPEDSSIYLCSVGYTEAFFGQGTRLTVV.

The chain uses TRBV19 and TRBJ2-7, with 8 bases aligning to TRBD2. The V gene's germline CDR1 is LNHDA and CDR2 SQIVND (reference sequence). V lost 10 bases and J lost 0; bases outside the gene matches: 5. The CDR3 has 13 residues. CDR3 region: CATGLAGSYEQYF. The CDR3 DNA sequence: TGTGCCACTGGTCTAGCGGGCTCCTACGAGCAGTACTTC.

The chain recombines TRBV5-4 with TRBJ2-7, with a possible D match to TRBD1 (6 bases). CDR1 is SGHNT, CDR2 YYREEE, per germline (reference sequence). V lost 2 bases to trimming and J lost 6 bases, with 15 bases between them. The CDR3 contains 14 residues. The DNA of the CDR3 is TGTGCCAGCAGCTTATACAGGGAACGGGTCGAGCAGTACTTC. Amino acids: CASSLYRERVEQYF.

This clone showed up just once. CDR3 residues: CATSSRTSGMNEQFF. CDR3 in DNA: TGTGCCACCAGCAGCAGGACTAGCGGGATGAATGAGCAGTTCTTC. This chain joins TRBV15 and TRBJ2-1; 12 nucleotides agree with TRBD2. CDR3 length: 15 amino acids. J was trimmed by 7 bases and V by 3 bases; bases with no gene match: 4. Germline-derived CDR1 and CDR2 are LNHNV and YYDKDF (reference sequence).

CDR3 protein: CASSRTLPGLAGARTGTTDTQYF. CDR3 bases: TGTGCCAGCAGCCGGACACTACCGGGACTAGCGGGAGCCCGAACTGGCACCACAGATACGCAGTATTTT. V is TRBV6-2 or TRBV6-3 and J is TRBJ2-3; 14 positions agree with TRBD2. The CDR3 has 23 amino acids. Trimming cost V 6 bases and J 2 bases; bases outside gene matches: 25. Germline V lookup: CDR1 MNHEY, CDR2 SVGEGT.

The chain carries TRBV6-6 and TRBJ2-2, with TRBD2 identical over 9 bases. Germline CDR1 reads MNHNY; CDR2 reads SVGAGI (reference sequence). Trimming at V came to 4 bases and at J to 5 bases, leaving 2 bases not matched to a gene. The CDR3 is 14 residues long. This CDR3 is CASSLAGDTGELFF. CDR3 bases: TGTGCCAGCAGTTTAGCGGGAGATACCGGGGAGCTGTTTTTT.

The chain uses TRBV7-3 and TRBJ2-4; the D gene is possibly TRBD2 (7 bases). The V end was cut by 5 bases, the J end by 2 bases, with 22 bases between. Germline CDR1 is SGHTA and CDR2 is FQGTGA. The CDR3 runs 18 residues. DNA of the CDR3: TGTGCCAGCAGCCCTACTGGGGGCGGGAGTACGACCAAAAACATTCAGTACTTC. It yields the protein CASSPTGGGSTTKNIQYF.

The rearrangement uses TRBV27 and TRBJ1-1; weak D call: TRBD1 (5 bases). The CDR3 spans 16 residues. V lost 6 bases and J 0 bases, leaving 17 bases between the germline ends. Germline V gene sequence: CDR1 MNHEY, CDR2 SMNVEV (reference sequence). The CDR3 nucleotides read TGTGCCAGCAGCCAATACGGGGGTATGATGAACACTGAAGCTTTCTTT. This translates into CASSQYGGMMNTEAFF.

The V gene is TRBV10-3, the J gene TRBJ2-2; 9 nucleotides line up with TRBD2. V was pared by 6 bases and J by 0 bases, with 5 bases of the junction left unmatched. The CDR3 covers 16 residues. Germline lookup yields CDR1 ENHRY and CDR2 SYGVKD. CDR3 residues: CAISKTSGANTGELFF. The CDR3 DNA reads TGTGCCATCAGCAAGACTAGCGGAGCGAACACCGGGGAGCTGTTTTTT.

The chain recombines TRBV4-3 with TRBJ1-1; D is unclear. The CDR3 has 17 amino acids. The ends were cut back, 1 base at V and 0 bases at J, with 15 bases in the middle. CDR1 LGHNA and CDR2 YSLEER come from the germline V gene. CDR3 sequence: CASSQVWAGLMNTEAFF. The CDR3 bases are TGCGCCAGCAGCCAAGTTTGGGCCGGCTTGATGAACACTGAAGCTTTCTTT.

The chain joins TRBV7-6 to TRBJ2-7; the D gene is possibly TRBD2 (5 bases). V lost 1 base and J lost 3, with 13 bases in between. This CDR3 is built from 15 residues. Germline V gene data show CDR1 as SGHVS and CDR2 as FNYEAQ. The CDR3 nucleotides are TGTGCCAGCAGCTTAGGATCGGACGGGAACTACGAGCAGTACTTC. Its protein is CASSLGSDGNYEQYF.